This entry is about one TCR beta chain. This sample was taken from a study of blood T cell repertoires in COVID-19. This CDR3 comprises 11 residues. Trimming removed 5 bases at V and 10 bases at J, with 11 bases between. Sequencing was performed with immunoSEQ multiplex PCR; in TCRdb, only in-frame clones are kept and a portion is missing. The sample contains 140,000 to 150,000 clones, 84% of which appear only once. Participant-reported clinical history was the basis for cohort assignment. Participants in the exposed group had met a COVID-19 case in the 2 weeks before joining the study. The sequenced sample consisted of PBMCs or T cells enriched from blood (not recorded which). The TCR originated in a woman in her forties or fifties who had been exposed to COVID-19. The chain couples TRBV12-3 or TRBV12-4 to TRBJ2-5; D may be TRBD2 (5 bases). CDR3 bases: TGTGCCAGCAGTCTCACTAGACTCCAGTACTTC. Its translation: CASSLTRLQYF.